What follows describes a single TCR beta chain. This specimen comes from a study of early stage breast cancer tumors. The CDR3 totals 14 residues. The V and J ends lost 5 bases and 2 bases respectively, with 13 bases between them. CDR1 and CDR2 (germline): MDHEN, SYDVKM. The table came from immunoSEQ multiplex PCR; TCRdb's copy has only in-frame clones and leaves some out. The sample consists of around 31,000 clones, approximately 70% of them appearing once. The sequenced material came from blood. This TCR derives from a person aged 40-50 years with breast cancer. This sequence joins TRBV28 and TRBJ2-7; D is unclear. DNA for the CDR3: TGTGCCAGCAGTAGCGCCACAAGTCCCTACGAGCAGTACTTC. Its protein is CASSSATSPYEQYF. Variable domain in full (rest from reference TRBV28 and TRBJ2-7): DVKVTQSSRYLVKRTGEKVFLECVQDMDHENMFWYRQDPGLGLRLIYFSYDVKMKEKGDIPEGYSVSREKKERFSLILESASTNQTSMYLCASSSATSPYEQYFGPGTRLTVT.